This T cell receptor beta chain is from a study of T cell repertoires in cytomegalovirus infection. About this clonotype itself: Its target is not known.

Trimming took off 6 bases at V and 9 bases at J, with 12 bases between the two ends. This CDR3 is 12 amino acids long. TCRdb used MiXCR to reprocess the reads, holding one entry per CDR3 protein. The sample holds fewer than 1,000,000 distinct CDR3 sequences, around 30% seen once. The sequence came from a human donor in good health (CMV status not recorded). Some clones in this sample may be carry-over from other donors' samples. The source was cultured CD8+ T cells from PBMCs, collected from culture after CMV antigen stimulation. This chain connects TRBV12-3 or TRBV12-4 to TRBJ2-1; D is uncertain. The CDR3 DNA sequence: TGTGCCAGCAGACACGGCGACGCTGAGCAGTTCTTC. Residues: CASRHGDAEQFF.